This T cell receptor beta chain is from a study of blood T cell repertoires in COVID-19. Study summary: Both acute and convalescent COVID-19 samples were obtained from the United States, Italy and Spain. Nucleic acid was either cDNA or gDNA, and it came from T cells, B-cell-depleted T cells, or PBMCs.

The CDR3 has 13 amino acids. The germline V and J ends were trimmed by 6 bases and 6 bases, with 14 bases remaining between them. Germline V gene data show CDR1 as ENHRY and CDR2 as SYGVKD. Authors' methods: Nucleated cell counts were estimated from reference gene primer amplification. Data came from immunoSEQ multiplex PCR; TCRdb stores just in-frame clones and leaves some out. For V, J and clone size, that table is used; D and trimming come from the DNA. Of more than 85,000 clones listed, 75% to 90% are singletons. This chain joins TRBV10-3 and TRBJ1-2; D unresolved. The clonotype comes from a woman aged 50 to 60 with COVID-19, enrolled during active disease. The material sequenced was peripheral blood. Written as DNA, the CDR3 is TGTGCCATCAGCGCCGGGCCGCGGGATGGCTACACCTTC. It yields the protein CAISAGPRDGYTF.